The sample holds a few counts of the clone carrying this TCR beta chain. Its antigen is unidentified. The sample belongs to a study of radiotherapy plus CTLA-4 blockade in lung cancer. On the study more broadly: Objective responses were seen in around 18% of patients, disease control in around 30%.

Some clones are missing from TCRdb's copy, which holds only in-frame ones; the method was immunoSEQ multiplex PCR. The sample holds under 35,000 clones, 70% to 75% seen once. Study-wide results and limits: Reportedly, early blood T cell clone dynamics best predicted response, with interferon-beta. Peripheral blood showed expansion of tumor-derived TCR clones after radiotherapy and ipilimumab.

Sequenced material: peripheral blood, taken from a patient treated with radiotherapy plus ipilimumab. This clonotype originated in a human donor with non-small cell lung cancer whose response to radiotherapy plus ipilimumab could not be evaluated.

The CDR3 nucleotides are TGTGCCAGCTCAAGACCGGGCGGGGGAAACAATGAGCAGTTCTTC. Translating it yields CASSRPGGGNNEQFF. This chain joins TRBV18 and TRBJ2-1, with 7 bases that match TRBD2. The V and J ends lost 5 bases and 5 bases, in that order; junction bases with no gene match: 9. Looked up from germline, CDR1 is KGHSH and CDR2 is LQKENI. The CDR3 sequence is 15 residues long.